This is a list of T cell receptor beta chains from one sample in a study of blood T cell repertoires in COVID-19. Generated by immunoSEQ multiplex PCR, the TCRdb table keeps only in-frame clones and is missing some. The data show about 100,000 clones, roughly 92% seen once. Sequenced sample: peripheral blood. These receptors were collected from a man aged 65-85 years with acute or convalescent COVID-19. Each CDR3 is given with its conserved first and last residue. The D gene is left open where the match is weak. Some rows have no size entry. The others give once, few or many, or a class for an expanded clone.

clone_size	j_call	v_call	d_call	cdr3_aa	cdr3_nt
-	TRBJ2-7	TRBV5-8	-	CASSFWTDYEQYF	TGTGCCAGCAGCTTTTGGACAGACTACGAGCAGTACTTC
-	TRBJ2-4	TRBV18	TRBD1	CASSPATGGKNIQYF	TGTGCCAGCTCACCTGCGACAGGGGGCAAAAACATTCAGTACTTC
-	TRBJ1-2	TRBV28	-	CASSLELQAYGYTF	TGTGCCAGCAGTTTAGAGTTGCAGGCCTATGGCTACACCTTC
once	TRBJ1-4	TRBV2	TRBD1	CASSTPGQVPEKLFF	TGTGCCAGCAGTACTCCGGGACAGGTCCCTGAAAAACTGTTTTTT
-	TRBJ2-7	TRBV4-1	TRBD2	CASSQGTSGRYEQYF	TGCGCCAGCAGCCAAGGGACTAGCGGGAGGTACGAGCAGTACTTC
-	TRBJ1-2	TRBV30	TRBD1	CAWTIQGSGYTF	TGTGCCTGGACTATACAGGGGAGCGGCTACACCTTC
-	TRBJ1-1	TRBV28	-	CASSRGGTPEAFF	TGTGCCAGCAGTCGGGGGGGGACCCCTGAAGCTTTCTTT
-	TRBJ1-1	TRBV7-2	TRBD1	CASSYQTGIGTEAFF	TGTGCCAGCAGCTACCAGACAGGGATCGGGACTGAAGCTTTCTTT
-	TRBJ1-3	TRBV6-5	TRBD1	CASRRQGNGNTIYF	TGTGCCAGCAGGAGACAGGGGAATGGAAACACCATATATTTT
-	TRBJ2-5	TRBV5-5	TRBD2	CASSTSVWETQYF	TGTGCCAGTTCAACTAGCGTCTGGGAGACCCAGTACTTC
-	TRBJ2-2	TRBV5-4	TRBD2	CASSLDTGGPVTGELFF	TGTGCCAGCAGCTTGGATACGGGAGGGCCCGTCACCGGGGAGCTGTTTTTT
-	TRBJ1-1	TRBV5-1	TRBD1	CASSSGQGNTEAFF	TGCGCCAGCAGCTCCGGACAGGGGAACACTGAAGCTTTCTTT
-	TRBJ2-1	TRBV7-9	-	CASRSGLLSYNEQFF	TGTGCCAGCAGGTCTGGACTACTTTCTTACAATGAGCAGTTCTTC
-	TRBJ2-2	TRBV6-1	TRBD1	CASSAQSGTGDTGELFF	TGTGCCAGCAGTGCCCAATCCGGGACAGGGGACACCGGGGAGCTGTTTTTT
-	TRBJ2-7	TRBV30	TRBD1	CAWGDSRNEQYF	TGTGCCTGGGGGGACAGTCGCAACGAGCAGTACTTC
-	TRBJ1-2	TRBV3-1/TRBV3-2	-	CASSPDRNYGYTF	TGTGCCAGCAGCCCCGACAGAAACTATGGCTACACCTTC
few	TRBJ2-7	TRBV9	TRBD1	CASSVGQGIDEQYF	TGTGCCAGCAGCGTAGGACAGGGAATCGACGAGCAGTACTTC
-	TRBJ2-3	TRBV30	-	CAWTVADTQYF	TGTGCCTGGACAGTCGCCGATACGCAGTATTTT
once	TRBJ1-2	TRBV12-3/TRBV12-4	-	CASSPTGNYGYTF	TGTGCCAGCAGCCCTACCGGTAACTATGGCTACACCTTC
once	TRBJ1-2	TRBV6-6	-	CASKLREGNYGYTF	TGTGCCAGCAAACTCAGGGAAGGAAACTATGGCTACACCTTC
-	TRBJ2-7	TRBV11-3	-	CASSFTRSSYEQYF	TGTGCCAGCAGCTTTACGAGAAGCTCCTACGAGCAGTACTTC
-	TRBJ1-4	TRBV11-2	-	CASSAFPGGGYEKLFF	TGTGCCAGCAGCGCCTTTCCGGGAGGGGGGTATGAAAAACTGTTTTTT
few	TRBJ1-1	TRBV18	-	CASSPRQYEAFF	TGTGCCAGCTCACCACGCCAGTATGAAGCTTTCTTT
-	TRBJ1-4	TRBV6-1	-	CASSDRGIANEKLFF	TGTGCCAGCAGTGACCGGGGTATAGCTAATGAAAAACTGTTTTTT
-	TRBJ2-5	TRBV11-2	TRBD2	CASSLTWDLAGKETQYF	TGTGCCAGCAGCTTAACATGGGACCTAGCGGGAAAGGAGACCCAGTACTTC
-	TRBJ2-3	TRBV2	-	CASGGSRNTQYF	TGTGCCAGCGGAGGGAGTAGAAATACGCAGTATTTT
-	TRBJ1-1	TRBV5-6	-	CASSLGSLGGYTEAFF	TGTGCCAGCAGCTTGGGAAGTCTAGGAGGGTACACTGAAGCTTTCTTT
-	TRBJ1-2	TRBV19	-	CASTPPTENYGYTF	TGTGCCAGTACCCCACCGACGGAGAACTATGGCTACACCTTC
-	TRBJ2-7	TRBV6-2/TRBV6-3	TRBD1	CASSYPIRTGLDEQYF	TGTGCCAGCAGTTACCCAATCCGGACAGGGTTAGACGAGCAGTACTTC
few	TRBJ2-5	TRBV25-1	-	CASSDSHPNRGETQYF	TGTGCCAGCAGTGATTCGCATCCCAACCGGGGAGAGACCCAGTACTTC
-	TRBJ2-5	TRBV11-2	-	CASSLLQETQYF	TGTGCCAGCAGCTTACTCCAAGAGACCCAGTACTTC
-	TRBJ1-2	TRBV29-1	TRBD1	CSVRQQGAFYGYTF	TGCAGCGTTCGGCAACAGGGGGCGTTCTATGGCTACACCTTC
-	TRBJ2-1	TRBV6-5	-	CASSYDSYNEQFF	TGTGCCAGCAGTTATGACAGCTACAATGAGCAGTTCTTC
-	TRBJ1-5	TRBV14	-	CASRQGDNQPQHF	TGTGCCAGCAGACAAGGAGATAATCAGCCCCAGCATTTT
-	TRBJ2-7	TRBV19	TRBD2	CASSIQAGGRYEQYF	TGTGCCAGTAGTATACAAGCGGGAGGTCGCTACGAGCAGTACTTC
-	TRBJ1-3	TRBV30	-	CAWATGSSGNTIYF	TGTGCCTGGGCGACCGGGAGCTCTGGAAACACCATATATTTT
-	TRBJ1-4	TRBV27	-	CASSLGRANEKLFF	TGTGCCAGCAGTTTGGGCAGGGCTAATGAAAAACTGTTTTTT
-	TRBJ2-2	TRBV21-1	-	CASSKALSSGGPNTGELFF	TGTGCCAGCAGCAAAGCGCTTAGTAGCGGCGGTCCCAACACCGGGGAGCTGTTTTTT
-	TRBJ1-2	TRBV6-5	TRBD1	CASSWGGQGNYGYTF	TGTGCCAGCAGTTGGGGTGGACAGGGAAACTATGGCTACACCTTC
-	TRBJ2-2	TRBV6-5	TRBD2	CASSRLAGTGELFF	TGTGCCAGCAGTAGGCTAGCGGGGACCGGGGAGCTGTTTTTT
-	TRBJ2-2	TRBV5-4	TRBD1	CASSLGTGVNTGELFF	TGTGCCAGCAGCTTGGGGACAGGGGTAAACACCGGGGAGCTGTTTTTT
-	TRBJ2-3	TRBV2	-	CASSPGLGDTQYF	TGTGCCAGCAGCCCGGGACTGGGAGATACGCAGTATTTT
-	TRBJ1-4	TRBV5-1	-	CASSLMGGDEKLFF	TGCGCCAGCAGCTTGATGGGAGGGGATGAAAAACTGTTTTTT
-	TRBJ2-3	TRBV19	-	CASSISAASTDTQYF	TGTGCCAGTAGTATATCTGCGGCCAGCACAGATACGCAGTATTTT
-	TRBJ2-7	TRBV5-5	TRBD1	CASYFGTGGNEQYF	TGTGCCAGCTACTTCGGGACAGGGGGGAACGAGCAGTACTTC
-	TRBJ2-7	TRBV4-3	TRBD1	CASSQGWDRREQYF	TGCGCCAGCAGCCAAGGCTGGGACAGGCGCGAGCAGTACTTC
once	TRBJ1-6	TRBV10-2	TRBD1	CASSAGTGGSPLHF	TGCGCCAGCAGTGCCGGGACAGGGGGATCACCCCTCCACTTT
-	TRBJ2-7	TRBV2	TRBD1	CASSFRTGGTYEQYF	TGTGCCAGCAGTTTTCGGACAGGGGGCACCTACGAGCAGTACTTC
few	TRBJ1-1	TRBV18	-	CASAKAFF	TGTGCCAGCGCGAAAGCTTTCTTT
-	TRBJ2-5	TRBV30	-	CAWSVGGGWETQYF	TGTGCCTGGAGTGTAGGCGGTGGTTGGGAGACCCAGTACTTC
-	TRBJ1-4	TRBV5-1	TRBD1	CASSLLGQGGEKLFF	TGCGCCAGCAGCTTGCTGGGTCAGGGGGGTGAAAAACTGTTTTTT
-	TRBJ2-1	TRBV7-9	TRBD2	CASSLRPGLAGNEQFF	TGTGCCAGCAGCTTACGGCCCGGACTAGCAGGCAATGAGCAGTTCTTC
-	TRBJ1-2	TRBV28	-	CASSLLEENFYGYTF	TGTGCCAGCAGTTTACTAGAGGAAAACTTCTATGGCTACACCTTC